The rows below give T cell receptor beta chains drawn from one sample of a study of Ad26.COV2.S vaccination and SARS-CoV-2 variants. Repertoires were generated with immunoSEQ multiplex PCR, while TCRdb's copy carries only in-frame clones and drops some. The table shows some 330,000 clones, with roughly nine tenths occurring only once. Sequences were derived from peripheral blood, sampled in a trial of Ad26.COV2.S vaccine versus placebo. The origin of the receptors is a person between 18 and 59 years old who received the Ad26.COV2.S COVID-19 vaccine or a placebo. CDR3s include the opening cysteine and the closing phenylalanine or tryptophan. The order of the fields is clone size, J gene, V gene, D gene, CDR3 DNA, CDR3 protein. The D gene is left open where the match is weak. A row's size may be missing; if present it is once, few, many or a size class.

abundance: -; j_gene: TRBJ1-2; v_gene: TRBV25-1; d_gene: -; CDR3nt: TGTGCCAGCAGTGAATATAATGTCGGAGGGGTTCGTGGCTACACCTTC; CDR3aa: CASSEYNVGGVRGYTF
abundance: -; j_gene: TRBJ1-1; v_gene: TRBV28; d_gene: -; CDR3nt: TGTGCCAGCAGTTTATGGGCAGGGCGCCTGAACACTGAAGCTTTCTTT; CDR3aa: CASSLWAGRLNTEAFF
abundance: -; j_gene: TRBJ2-1; v_gene: TRBV13; d_gene: -; CDR3nt: TGTGCCAGCAGCCCAGGGCTCCAATACAGCGACAATGAGCAGTTCTTC; CDR3aa: CASSPGLQYSDNEQFF
abundance: -; j_gene: TRBJ1-2; v_gene: TRBV24-1; d_gene: -; CDR3nt: TGTGCCACCAGCGTTGTCTATGGCTACACCTTC; CDR3aa: CATSVVYGYTF
abundance: -; j_gene: TRBJ1-1; v_gene: TRBV6-5; d_gene: -; CDR3nt: TGTGCCAGCAGTTATCAGGGAAGCACTGAAGCTTTCTTT; CDR3aa: CASSYQGSTEAFF
abundance: -; j_gene: TRBJ1-4; v_gene: TRBV6-1; d_gene: -; CDR3nt: TGTGCCAGCAGTGAAGCAACAGGGTTAGGGGAAAAACTGTTTTTT; CDR3aa: CASSEATGLGEKLFF
abundance: -; j_gene: TRBJ2-3; v_gene: TRBV3-1/TRBV3-2; d_gene: TRBD1; CDR3nt: TGTGCCAGCAGCCACTTCAGGGGGCCGGCAGATACGCAGTATTTT; CDR3aa: CASSHFRGPADTQYF
abundance: -; j_gene: TRBJ1-2; v_gene: TRBV11-1; d_gene: TRBD1; CDR3nt: TGTGCCAGCAGCGTTGGGACAGGGAATTATGGCTACACCTTC; CDR3aa: CASSVGTGNYGYTF
abundance: -; j_gene: TRBJ1-1; v_gene: TRBV19; d_gene: -; CDR3nt: TGTGCCAGTAAAGGGGCTCCGGGGGCGGCGTCGAACACTGAAGCTTTCTTT; CDR3aa: CASKGAPGAASNTEAFF
abundance: -; j_gene: TRBJ1-1; v_gene: TRBV6-2/TRBV6-3; d_gene: -; CDR3nt: TGTGCCAGCAGTTACTCCTCGGCTGAAGCTTTCTTT; CDR3aa: CASSYSSAEAFF
abundance: -; j_gene: TRBJ2-3; v_gene: TRBV24-1; d_gene: TRBD1; CDR3nt: TGTGCCACCAGTGATGTTACAGGGGCGCCAGATACGCAGTATTTT; CDR3aa: CATSDVTGAPDTQYF
abundance: -; j_gene: TRBJ1-2; v_gene: TRBV7-2; d_gene: -; CDR3nt: TGTGCCAGCAGCCTCCAGTTCGGCAGGGCTGTAGGCTACACCTTC; CDR3aa: CASSLQFGRAVGYTF
abundance: -; j_gene: TRBJ1-5; v_gene: TRBV30; d_gene: TRBD1; CDR3nt: TGTGCCTGTAGATGGGACAGGGATGGTTATCAGCCCCAGCATTTT; CDR3aa: CACRWDRDGYQPQHF
abundance: -; j_gene: TRBJ1-1; v_gene: TRBV5-4; d_gene: -; CDR3nt: TGTGCCAGCAGCCTGACCTTTCCCTCCCCTGAAGCTTTCTTT; CDR3aa: CASSLTFPSPEAFF
abundance: -; j_gene: TRBJ2-1; v_gene: TRBV19; d_gene: -; CDR3nt: TGTGCCAGTAGTATTTCAGACCTCGGGACTGAGCAGTTCTTC; CDR3aa: CASSISDLGTEQFF
abundance: -; j_gene: TRBJ1-6; v_gene: TRBV10-1; d_gene: -; CDR3nt: TGCGCCAGCAGTGAAGCGGGCTATAATTCACCCCTCCACTTT; CDR3aa: CASSEAGYNSPLHF
abundance: -; j_gene: TRBJ2-2; v_gene: TRBV4-3; d_gene: TRBD2; CDR3nt: TGCGCCAGCAGCCAGCTCAGCGGGGGGGCCGGGGAGCTGTTTTTT; CDR3aa: CASSQLSGGAGELFF
abundance: -; j_gene: TRBJ1-5; v_gene: TRBV27; d_gene: -; CDR3nt: TGTGCCAGCAGTTCTACAGGGCTCAATCAGCCCCAGCATTTT; CDR3aa: CASSSTGLNQPQHF
abundance: -; j_gene: TRBJ2-7; v_gene: TRBV5-6; d_gene: -; CDR3nt: TGTGCCAGCAGCCGCTTGGAGGGGACCTACGAGCAGTACTTC; CDR3aa: CASSRLEGTYEQYF
abundance: -; j_gene: TRBJ1-4; v_gene: TRBV7-8; d_gene: TRBD1; CDR3nt: TGTGCCAGCAGCTCTAGCTATTATCGGGGGACAGGGGAAAAACTGTTTTTT; CDR3aa: CASSSSYYRGTGEKLFF
abundance: -; j_gene: TRBJ2-4; v_gene: TRBV9; d_gene: TRBD1; CDR3nt: TGTGCCAGCAGCCCCTACTCCGGGACAGGGGTCGGGAACATTCAGTACTTC; CDR3aa: CASSPYSGTGVGNIQYF
abundance: -; j_gene: TRBJ1-4; v_gene: TRBV3-1/TRBV3-2; d_gene: -; CDR3nt: TGTGCCAGCAGCCAAAGTACTGGGATTCGCGAAAAACTGTTTTTT; CDR3aa: CASSQSTGIREKLFF
abundance: -; j_gene: TRBJ1-3; v_gene: TRBV28; d_gene: -; CDR3nt: TGTGCCAGCAGGACCCCGCGAAACACCATATATTTT; CDR3aa: CASRTPRNTIYF
abundance: -; j_gene: TRBJ1-5; v_gene: TRBV27; d_gene: -; CDR3nt: TGTGCCAGCAGTATGTTACTGAATCAGCCCCAGCATTTT; CDR3aa: CASSMLLNQPQHF
abundance: -; j_gene: TRBJ1-2; v_gene: TRBV19; d_gene: -; CDR3nt: TGTGCCAGTAAGGGGCAGGCCATCAACTATGGCTACACCTTC; CDR3aa: CASKGQAINYGYTF
abundance: -; j_gene: TRBJ1-1; v_gene: TRBV19; d_gene: TRBD1; CDR3nt: TGTGCCAGTAATGCGGACAGGGTAAAAACTGAAGCTTTCTTT; CDR3aa: CASNADRVKTEAFF
abundance: -; j_gene: TRBJ1-2; v_gene: TRBV12-3/TRBV12-4; d_gene: TRBD1; CDR3nt: TGTGCCAGCAGTGGGACAGGGACCATTGGCTACACCTTC; CDR3aa: CASSGTGTIGYTF
abundance: -; j_gene: TRBJ1-3; v_gene: TRBV6-5; d_gene: TRBD1; CDR3nt: TGTGCCAGCAATCAGGGGGCAGGAAACACCATATATTTT; CDR3aa: CASNQGAGNTIYF
abundance: -; j_gene: TRBJ1-1; v_gene: TRBV19; d_gene: TRBD1; CDR3nt: TGTGCCAGTAGCCGGCAGGGGGCTTGGGTGAACACTGAAGCTTTCTTT; CDR3aa: CASSRQGAWVNTEAFF
abundance: once; j_gene: TRBJ1-5; v_gene: TRBV28; d_gene: -; CDR3nt: TGTGCCAGCAGTTTATGGGGAGGTTATAGCAATCAGCCCCAGCATTTT; CDR3aa: CASSLWGGYSNQPQHF
abundance: once; j_gene: TRBJ1-1; v_gene: TRBV6-5; d_gene: TRBD1; CDR3nt: TGTGCCAGCAGTTTGACAGGGCTGAAGACTGAAGCTTTCTTT; CDR3aa: CASSLTGLKTEAFF
abundance: -; j_gene: TRBJ2-7; v_gene: TRBV27; d_gene: -; CDR3nt: TGTGCCAGCAGTATTGGACGAAACTACGAGCAGTACTTC; CDR3aa: CASSIGRNYEQYF
abundance: -; j_gene: TRBJ2-3; v_gene: TRBV25-1; d_gene: TRBD2; CDR3nt: TGTGCCAGCAGTGACTTTGGTAGCGGGAGCACAGATACGCAGTATTTT; CDR3aa: CASSDFGSGSTDTQYF
abundance: -; j_gene: TRBJ1-1; v_gene: TRBV5-1; d_gene: TRBD1; CDR3nt: TGCGCCAGCAGCTGGGACAGTAATGCTGAAGCTTTCTTT; CDR3aa: CASSWDSNAEAFF
abundance: -; j_gene: TRBJ2-7; v_gene: TRBV9; d_gene: TRBD1; CDR3nt: TGTGCCAGCAGCGTAGACTGGACAGGGGATACCTACGAGCAGTACTTC; CDR3aa: CASSVDWTGDTYEQYF
abundance: -; j_gene: TRBJ1-2; v_gene: TRBV4-2; d_gene: -; CDR3nt: TGTGCCAGCAGCCCCATGAGCAGCCCTTACAACTATGGCTACACCTTC; CDR3aa: CASSPMSSPYNYGYTF
abundance: -; j_gene: TRBJ2-1; v_gene: TRBV12-3/TRBV12-4; d_gene: -; CDR3nt: TGTGCCAGCAAAGGGGACGCCTACAATGAGCAGTTCTTC; CDR3aa: CASKGDAYNEQFF
abundance: -; j_gene: TRBJ1-5; v_gene: TRBV4-3; d_gene: -; CDR3nt: TGCGCCAGCAGCCCTCAGGGAGCCAATCAGCCCCAGCATTTT; CDR3aa: CASSPQGANQPQHF
abundance: -; j_gene: TRBJ2-2; v_gene: TRBV6-5; d_gene: -; CDR3nt: TGTGCCAGCAGCGTCCTCGGGATCACCGGGGAGCTGTTTTTT; CDR3aa: CASSVLGITGELFF
abundance: -; j_gene: TRBJ1-2; v_gene: TRBV6-5; d_gene: TRBD1; CDR3nt: TGTGCCAGCAGGAACGGACAGGTTAACTATGGCTACACCTTC; CDR3aa: CASRNGQVNYGYTF
abundance: -; j_gene: TRBJ2-3; v_gene: TRBV4-1; d_gene: -; CDR3nt: TGCGCCAGCAGCCAAGTAGGTCGAGATACGCAGTATTTT; CDR3aa: CASSQVGRDTQYF
abundance: once; j_gene: TRBJ1-5; v_gene: TRBV5-6; d_gene: TRBD1; CDR3nt: TGTGCCAGCAGCTTGGTGAGGGACAGGAATCAGCCCCAGCATTTT; CDR3aa: CASSLVRDRNQPQHF
abundance: -; j_gene: TRBJ2-1; v_gene: TRBV6-5; d_gene: -; CDR3nt: TGTGCCAGCAGTTACGGGGGAGTCCCCTACAATGAGCAGTTCTTC; CDR3aa: CASSYGGVPYNEQFF
abundance: -; j_gene: TRBJ2-1; v_gene: TRBV7-3; d_gene: TRBD2; CDR3nt: TGTGCCAGCAGCCGGACTAGCGGGAGCTATGAGCAGTTCTTC; CDR3aa: CASSRTSGSYEQFF
abundance: -; j_gene: TRBJ2-2; v_gene: TRBV2; d_gene: -; CDR3nt: TGTGCCAGCCAGCGGACGGGGGCGGGAGACACCGGGGAGCTGTTTTTT; CDR3aa: CASQRTGAGDTGELFF
abundance: -; j_gene: TRBJ1-1; v_gene: TRBV4-2; d_gene: -; CDR3nt: TGTGCCAGCAGCCTCCCTGGGGGGGACACTGAAGCTTTCTTT; CDR3aa: CASSLPGGDTEAFF
abundance: -; j_gene: TRBJ1-1; v_gene: TRBV25-1; d_gene: -; CDR3nt: TGTGCCAGCAGCCAAACAGGGCTGTACACTGAAGCTTTCTTT; CDR3aa: CASSQTGLYTEAFF
abundance: -; j_gene: TRBJ1-6; v_gene: TRBV19; d_gene: -; CDR3nt: TGTGCCAGTACCGACCCTGCGGGGGGGGGTCTAAATTCACCCCTCCACTTT; CDR3aa: CASTDPAGGGLNSPLHF
abundance: once; j_gene: TRBJ1-2; v_gene: TRBV6-5; d_gene: -; CDR3nt: TGTGCCAGCAGTTACTCCCGTGGGTACTATGGCTACACCTTC; CDR3aa: CASSYSRGYYGYTF
abundance: -; j_gene: TRBJ1-1; v_gene: TRBV11-2; d_gene: -; CDR3nt: TGTGCCAGCAGCTTCGGCCTCTTGTCTACTGAAGCTTTCTTT; CDR3aa: CASSFGLLSTEAFF
abundance: -; j_gene: TRBJ2-1; v_gene: TRBV6-2/TRBV6-3; d_gene: -; CDR3nt: TGTGCCAGCAGCTTTCGGGCGAAATACAATGAGCAGTTCTTC; CDR3aa: CASSFRAKYNEQFF
abundance: -; j_gene: TRBJ1-2; v_gene: TRBV10-3; d_gene: TRBD1; CDR3nt: TGTGCCATCAGTGAGTCGGGACAGGGGAAGAACTATGGCTACACCTTC; CDR3aa: CAISESGQGKNYGYTF
abundance: -; j_gene: TRBJ2-7; v_gene: TRBV4-3; d_gene: TRBD1; CDR3nt: TGCGCCAGCAGTCGACTAGGGACAGGGGTCTACGAGCAGTACTTC; CDR3aa: CASSRLGTGVYEQYF
abundance: once; j_gene: TRBJ1-1; v_gene: TRBV2; d_gene: -; CDR3nt: TGTGCCAGCGGCCCGGTCGGCACTGAAGCTTTCTTT; CDR3aa: CASGPVGTEAFF
abundance: -; j_gene: TRBJ1-5; v_gene: TRBV7-8; d_gene: -; CDR3nt: TGTGCCAGCAGCTTACGGCGCGATCTCAATCAGCCCCAGCATTTT; CDR3aa: CASSLRRDLNQPQHF
abundance: once; j_gene: TRBJ1-2; v_gene: TRBV11-2; d_gene: -; CDR3nt: TGTGCCAGCAGCTTAGATCTTAATGGGGGCTACACCTTC; CDR3aa: CASSLDLNGGYTF
abundance: -; j_gene: TRBJ2-1; v_gene: TRBV7-2; d_gene: -; CDR3nt: TGTGCCAGCAGCTACTCCTTCTTTAACCCTAGCACTCAGGGGGAGCAGTTCTTC; CDR3aa: CASSYSFFNPSTQGEQFF
abundance: few; j_gene: TRBJ1-2; v_gene: TRBV12-3/TRBV12-4; d_gene: -; CDR3nt: TGTGCCAGCAGTTTAAGACGAGCTTATGGCTACACCTTC; CDR3aa: CASSLRRAYGYTF
abundance: -; j_gene: TRBJ1-5; v_gene: TRBV2; d_gene: -; CDR3nt: TGTGCCAGCAGTGACGAAGTTAGCAATCAGCCCCAGCATTTT; CDR3aa: CASSDEVSNQPQHF
abundance: -; j_gene: TRBJ2-4; v_gene: TRBV19; d_gene: TRBD2; CDR3nt: TGTGCCAGTAGCCCGGGACTAGCAATAGCCAAAAACATTCAGTACTTC; CDR3aa: CASSPGLAIAKNIQYF